This TCR beta chain was documented in a study of T-cell reconstitution after alpha-beta-depleted transplantation in children. This clonotype was recorded many times. Its cognate antigen is unknown. For TCRbeta, the library was prepared with unique molecular identifiers. MiXCR, applied by TCRdb to the PCR reads, yields one record per CDR3 protein. Of about 27,000 distinct CDR3 sequences in the sample, about 6.2% are singletons; the top ten hold 5.5% to 8%. General study points: Alpha-beta T cells present about two months after transplant were reported to originate from several hundred expanded graft clones. Surviving recipient cells, namely T cells and thymic progenitors, were the source of high day-60 TCRbeta diversity in some patients.

The germline gives CDR1 LGHNA, CDR2 YNFKEQ. The length of the CDR3 is 17 residues. Trimming cost V 5 bases and J 4 bases; bases outside gene matches: 15. The sample in question was PBMCs, mostly from graft donor cells, obtained 180 days after TCRalphabeta/CD19-depleted stem cell transplant. The sequence came from a male patient younger than 18 who had a stem cell transplant for acute myeloid leukemia, so the T cells may come from the graft donor. The chain couples TRBV4-2 to TRBJ2-3, with 7 bases identical to TRBD2. The CDR3 DNA sequence: TGTGCCAGCAGCTCAGTCCTGAGGCGGGAGTCGGCAGATACGCAGTATTTT. It translates to CASSSVLRRESADTQYF.